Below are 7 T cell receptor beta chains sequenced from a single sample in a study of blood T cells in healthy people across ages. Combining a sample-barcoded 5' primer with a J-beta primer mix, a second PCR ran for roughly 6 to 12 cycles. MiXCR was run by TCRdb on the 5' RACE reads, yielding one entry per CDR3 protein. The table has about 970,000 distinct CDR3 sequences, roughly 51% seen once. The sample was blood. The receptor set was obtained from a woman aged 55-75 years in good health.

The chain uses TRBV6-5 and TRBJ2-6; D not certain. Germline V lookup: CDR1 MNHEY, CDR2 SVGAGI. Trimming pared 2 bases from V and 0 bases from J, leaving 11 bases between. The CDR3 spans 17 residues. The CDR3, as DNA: TGTGCCAGCAGTTACCCGCCAGGCATCTCTGGGGCCAACGTCCTGACTTTC. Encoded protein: CASSYPPGISGANVLTF.

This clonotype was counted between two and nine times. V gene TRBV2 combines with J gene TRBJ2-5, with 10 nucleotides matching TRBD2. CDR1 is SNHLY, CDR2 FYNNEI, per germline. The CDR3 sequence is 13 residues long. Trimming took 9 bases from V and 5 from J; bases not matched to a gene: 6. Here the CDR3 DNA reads TGTGCCAGGTCTAGCGGGAGTAAGGAGACCCAGTACTTC. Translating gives CARSSGSKETQYF. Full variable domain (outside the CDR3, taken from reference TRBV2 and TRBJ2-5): EPEVTQTPSHQVTQMGQEVILRCVPISNHLYFYWYRQILGQKVEFLVSFYNNEISEKSEIFDDQFSVERPDGSNFTLKIRSTKLEDSAMYFCARSSGSKETQYFGPGTRLLVL.

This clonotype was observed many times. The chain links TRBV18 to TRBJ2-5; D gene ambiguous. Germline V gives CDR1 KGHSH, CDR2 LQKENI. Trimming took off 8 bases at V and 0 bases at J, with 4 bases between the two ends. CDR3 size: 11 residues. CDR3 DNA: TGTGCCAGCAGTGACCAAGAGACCCAGTACTTC. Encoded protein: CASSDQETQYF.

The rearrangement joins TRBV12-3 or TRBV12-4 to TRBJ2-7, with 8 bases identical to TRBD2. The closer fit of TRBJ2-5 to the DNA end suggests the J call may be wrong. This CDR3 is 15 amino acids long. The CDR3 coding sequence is TGTGCCAGCAGTTTAGTACTAGCGGTTGTGGAGACCCAGTACTTC. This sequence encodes CASSLVLAVVETQYF.

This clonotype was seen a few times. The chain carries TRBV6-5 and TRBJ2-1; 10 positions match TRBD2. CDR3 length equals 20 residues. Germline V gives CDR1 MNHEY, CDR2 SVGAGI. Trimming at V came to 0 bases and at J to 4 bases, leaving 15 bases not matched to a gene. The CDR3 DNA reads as TGTGCCAGCAGTTACTCCGGACTGGGGCTAGCGGGAGCCTCTTACAATGAGCAGTTCTTC. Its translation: CASSYSGLGLAGASYNEQFF.

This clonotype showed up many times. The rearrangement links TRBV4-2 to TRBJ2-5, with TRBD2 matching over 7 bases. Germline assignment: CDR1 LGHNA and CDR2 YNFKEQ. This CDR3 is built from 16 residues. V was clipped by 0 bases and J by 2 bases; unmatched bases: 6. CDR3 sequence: CASSQDASGAQETQYF. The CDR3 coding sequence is TGTGCCAGCAGCCAAGATGCTAGCGGTGCACAAGAGACCCAGTACTTC.

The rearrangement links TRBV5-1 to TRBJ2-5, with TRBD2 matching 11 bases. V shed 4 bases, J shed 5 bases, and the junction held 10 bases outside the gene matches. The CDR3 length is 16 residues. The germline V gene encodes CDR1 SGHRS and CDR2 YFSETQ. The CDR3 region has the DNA TGCGCCAGCAGCCACCTTAGCGGGAGGGCCGCTGAGACCCAGTACTTC. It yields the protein CASSHLSGRAAETQYF.